The 23 T cell receptor beta chains below were found in one sample sequenced in a study of shared clonotypes between healthy human individuals. Sequencing was performed with immunoSEQ multiplex PCR; in TCRdb, only in-frame clones are kept and a portion is missing. The data contain some 2.3 million clones, 80% to 95% of them seen just once; the ten biggest clones take up about 0.39%. The sequenced sample was naive CD4+ T cells from PBMCs. The subset is: CD45RA+ positively selected. The receptors derive from a man between 18 and 29 years old in good health. Some clones in this sample may be carry-over from other donors' samples.

The chain recombines TRBV11-2 with TRBJ2-7; D call uncertain. The V end was cut by 3 bases, the J end by 0 bases, with 9 bases between. Per germline, CDR1 SGHAT and CDR2 FQNNGV. The CDR3 is 14 amino acids. The CDR3 reads CASSLTVSSYEQYF. CDR3 DNA: TGTGCCAGCAGCTTGACCGTCAGCTCCTACGAGCAGTACTTC.

This sequence joins TRBV15 and TRBJ2-2; possible D gene TRBD1, 5 bases. Trimming cost V 1 base and J 7 bases, with 16 bases left between them. CDR3 length equals 16 residues. Germline assignment: CDR1 LNHNV and CDR2 YYDKDF (reference sequence). The CDR3 spells CATSRARGRVVGELFF. CDR3 sequence (DNA): TGTGCCACCAGCAGAGCTCGAGGCAGGGTGGTCGGGGAGCTGTTTTTT. Complete variable domain (other parts from reference TRBV15 and TRBJ2-2): DAMVIQNPRYQVTQFGKPVTLSCSQTLNHNVMYWYQQKSSQAPKLLFHYYDKDFNNEADTPDNFQSRRPNTSFCFLDIRSPGLGDTAMYLCATSRARGRVVGELFFGEGSRLTVL.

With regard to this clone: The same CDR3 arises from other DNA sequences in this sample as well. The V and J genes are TRBV18 and TRBJ2-5; D is perhaps TRBD2 (7 bases). The CDR3 spans 13 residues. From germline, CDR1 is KGHSH and CDR2 LQKENI. V dropped 6 bases and J dropped 5 bases, with 13 bases sitting between them. CDR3 in amino acids: CASSLQGGETQYF. In DNA form, the CDR3 reads TGTGCCAGCTCGCTACAGGGAGGGGAGACCCAGTACTTC.

This chain uses TRBV9 with TRBJ2-2; no clear D. CDR1 SGDLS and CDR2 YYNGEE come from the germline V gene. This CDR3 has 14 amino acids. V shed 1 base and J shed 0 bases, with 4 bases lying between them. The CDR3 loop is CASSVRTNTGELFF. CDR3 nucleotide sequence: TGTGCCAGCAGCGTAAGGACGAACACCGGGGAGCTGTTTTTT. The variable domain in full, with the rest retrieved from reference TRBV9 and TRBJ2-2, is DSGVTQTPKHLITATGQRVTLRCSPRSGDLSVYWYQQSLDQGLQFLIQYYNGEERAKGNILERFSAQQFPDLHSELNLSSLELGDSALYFCASSVRTNTGELFFGEGSRLTVL.

The chain recombines TRBV7-6 with TRBJ1-3; 9 positions match TRBD1. This CDR3 has 16 amino acids. Trimming cost V 5 bases and J 0 bases; bases outside gene matches: 5. CDR1 is SGHVS, CDR2 FNYEAQ, per germline. This CDR3 reads CASSKTGGLSGNTIYF. DNA of the CDR3: TGTGCCAGCAGCAAAACAGGGGGCCTCTCTGGAAACACCATATATTTT.

The chain is built from TRBV2 and TRBJ2-3; no clear D gene. The CDR3 has 14 amino acids. Germline V gives CDR1 SNHLY, CDR2 FYNNEI. Trimming cost V 5 bases and J 6 bases, with 15 bases left between them. CDR3 amino acids: CASSTGASFDTQYF. The CDR3 DNA is TGTGCCAGCAGTACCGGCGCTAGTTTTGATACGCAGTATTTT.

The chain uses TRBV5-4 and TRBJ1-4; possibly TRBD1 for D (6 bases). Germline-derived CDR1 and CDR2 are SGHNT and YYREEE (reference sequence). CDR3 length: 16 residues. Deletions cut 1 base from V and 8 bases from J, with 18 bases between. CDR3 amino acids: CASSLSTQGLGEKLFF. CDR3 DNA: TGTGCCAGCAGCTTGTCTACGCAGGGGCTGGGAGAAAAACTGTTTTTT.

The J gene is TRBJ2-7, the V gene TRBV4-1, with TRBD1 matching 8 bases. With V trimmed by 1 base and J by 5 bases, 4 bases remained unmatched. The CDR3 spans 14 residues. Germline V gene data show CDR1 as MGHRA and CDR2 as YSYEKL. The CDR3 DNA reads as TGCGCCAGCAGCCAAGGACAGGGGTCCCACGAGCAGTACTTC. Amino acid sequence: CASSQGQGSHEQYF.

The V call is TRBV6-4, the J call TRBJ2-4; 7 nucleotides match TRBD2. The CDR3 extends over 18 amino acids. Losses at the gene ends were 3 bases for V and 0 bases for J; bases not matched to a gene: 11. The germline V gene encodes CDR1 MRHNA and CDR2 SNTAGT. The DNA of the CDR3 is TGTGCCAGCAGTGAGTCTAGCGGTCCTTTACTAGCCAAAAACATTCAGTACTTC. It is translated as CASSESSGPLLAKNIQYF.

The CDR3 nucleotides read TGTGCCAGCAGCCCAATGGTGTGGGACATTCAGTACTTC. Its translation: CASSPMVWDIQYF. V gene TRBV7-2 combines with J gene TRBJ2-4; D is undetermined. The germline gives CDR1 SGHTA, CDR2 FQGNSA. The CDR3 extends over 13 amino acids. V was shortened by 5 bases and J by 8 bases, with 13 bases between the two germline ends. Looking up the rest from reference TRBV7-2 and TRBJ2-4 gives the full variable domain: GAGVSQSPSNKVTEKGKDVELRCDPISGHTALYWYRQSLGQGLEFLIYFQGNSAPDKSGLPSDRFSAERTGGSVSTLTIQRTQQEDSAVYLCASSPMVWDIQYFGAGTRLSVL.

DNA of the CDR3: TGTGCCAGCAGCTCAACGCCTCAGTGGACTGAAGCTTTCTTT. Protein sequence: CASSSTPQWTEAFF. The gene calls are TRBV2 and TRBJ1-1; D ambiguous. Trimming took off 6 bases at V and 5 bases at J, with 16 bases between the two ends. CDR3 length: 14 residues. CDR1 is SNHLY and CDR2 is FYNNEI in the germline V gene.

V and J are TRBV9 and TRBJ1-4, with 8 positions matching TRBD1. V shed 3 bases, J shed 6 bases, and the junction held 10 bases outside the gene matches. CDR1 SGDLS and CDR2 YYNGEE come from the germline V gene. The CDR3 is 16 residues long. The CDR3 protein is CASSGRQGLAYEKLFF. CDR3 coding DNA: TGTGCCAGCAGCGGAAGACAGGGGCTAGCGTATGAAAAACTGTTTTTT.

The chain carries TRBV5-1 and TRBJ2-5; 11 nucleotides agree with TRBD2. Looked up from germline, CDR1 is SGHRS and CDR2 is YFSETQ. Trimming took 5 bases from V and 1 from J; bases not matched to a gene: 4. This CDR3 is 15 amino acids long. The CDR3 sequence: CASSAGTSGQETQYF. DNA of the CDR3: TGCGCCAGCAGTGCCGGGACTAGCGGCCAAGAGACCCAGTACTTC.

Regarding this clone: Germline and junction disagree at one end, which may indicate a read error. The V call is TRBV5-4, the J call TRBJ2-5, with 12 bases lining up with TRBD2. The CDR3 sequence is 15 residues long. The germline CDR1 and CDR2 sequences are SGHNT and YYREEE (reference sequence). This CDR3 reads CASSFSSGTSGPSDF. As DNA, the CDR3 is TGTGCCAGCAGCTTTTCCTCCGGGACTAGCGGGCCATCGGACTTC.

The rearrangement links TRBV28 to TRBJ2-1, with unresolved D. The CDR3 is 12 residues long. Trimming cost V 3 bases and J 8 bases, with 8 bases left between them. Germline V gene sequence: CDR1 MDHEN, CDR2 SYDVKM. The CDR3 bases are TGTGCCAGCAGTTTTTTAAGCCATGAGCAGTTCTTC. It specifies CASSFLSHEQFF.

The chain joins TRBV5-1 to TRBJ1-2; D perhaps matches TRBD1 (6 bases). The CDR3 extends over 14 amino acids. Germline assignment: CDR1 SGHRS and CDR2 YFSETQ. V was pared by 4 bases and J by 8 bases, with 18 bases between. The CDR3 bases are TGCGCCAGCAGCCGCGAACAGGGAGGAAGCGGCTACACCTTC. Translating it yields CASSREQGGSGYTF.

J is TRBJ1-2 and V is TRBV5-1, with TRBD1 identical over 8 bases. Germline V lookup: CDR1 SGHRS, CDR2 YFSETQ. There are 14 residues in the CDR3. V was clipped by 4 bases and J by 0 bases; unmatched bases: 2. In DNA, the CDR3 is TGCGCCAGCAGCGCGGACAGGGCTAACTATGGCTACACCTTC. Translating it yields CASSADRANYGYTF.

This chain uses TRBV6-1 with TRBJ2-2; TRBD1 matches at 8 bases. Per the germline V gene, CDR1 is MNHNS and CDR2 is SASEGT. Trimming at V came to 7 bases and at J to 1 base, leaving 2 bases not matched to a gene. CDR3 length: 14 residues. The CDR3 reads CASKGTGNTGELFF. Written as DNA, the CDR3 is TGTGCCAGCAAGGGGACAGGGAACACCGGGGAGCTGTTTTTT.

This sequence joins TRBV29-1 and TRBJ2-7; D is ambiguous. Germline V gene data show CDR1 as SQVTM and CDR2 as ANQGSEA. V was trimmed by 7 bases and J by 3 bases, leaving 10 bases between them. CDR3 length: 11 residues. CDR3 protein: CSGASIYEQYF. The CDR3 coding sequence is TGCAGCGGGGCCTCCATCTACGAGCAGTACTTC.

The CDR3 spells CASSVAPANYGYTF. Here the CDR3 DNA reads TGTGCCAGCAGCGTAGCCCCAGCTAACTATGGCTACACCTTC. The J gene is TRBJ1-2, the V gene TRBV9; D is unclear. V was cut by 0 bases and J by 0 bases, with 6 bases left in between. This CDR3 comprises 14 residues. Germline assignment: CDR1 SGDLS and CDR2 YYNGEE.

V gene TRBV5-1 combines with J gene TRBJ2-7, with 9 bases identical to TRBD2. Germline V lookup: CDR1 SGHRS, CDR2 YFSETQ. CDR3 length: 15 residues. J was trimmed by 4 bases and V by 2 bases; bases with no gene match: 7. CDR3 loop: CASSFLAGVPYEQYF. DNA of the CDR3: TGCGCCAGCAGCTTTTTAGCGGGAGTACCGTACGAGCAGTACTTC. The entire variable domain, with the rest obtained from reference TRBV5-1 and TRBJ2-7, is as follows: KAGVTQTPRYLIKTRGQQVTLSCSPISGHRSVSWYQQTPGQGLQFLFEYFSETQRNKGNFPGRFSGRQFSNSRSEMNVSTLELGDSALYLCASSFLAGVPYEQYFGPGTRLTVT.

This chain connects TRBV15 to TRBJ1-3; D not resolved. Between the trimmed V and J ends, which lost 3 bases and 0 bases, there was a span of 12 bases. The CDR3 contains 16 residues. Germline CDR1 and CDR2: LNHNV and YYDKDF (reference sequence). The CDR3 here is CATSSGSYYSGNTIYF. For the CDR3, the DNA is TGTGCCACCAGCAGCGGCTCCTATTACTCTGGAAACACCATATATTTT.

Notes on this clone: This sample also contains other DNA sequences that code for the same CDR3. The V call is TRBV28, the J call TRBJ2-1; TRBD2 is a possible D gene (5 bases). Trimming removed 4 bases at V and 0 bases at J, with 13 bases between. This CDR3 has 16 residues. Germline V gene sequence: CDR1 MDHEN, CDR2 SYDVKM. CDR3 bases: TGTGCCAGCAGTTCCCTAGCAGCGAGCTCCTACAATGAGCAGTTCTTC. This sequence encodes CASSSLAASSYNEQFF.